One T cell receptor beta chain is described in this entry. These data are taken from a study of blood T cell repertoires in COVID-19. At the level of the study: The United States, Italy and Spain supplied acute and convalescent COVID-19 samples.

Under the authors' procedure: Amplified reference gene primers provided the basis for estimating nucleated cell counts. The table came from immunoSEQ multiplex PCR; TCRdb's copy has only in-frame clones and leaves some out. That table furnishes V, J and clone size, whereas the DNA furnished D and trimming. The data show roughly 150,000 clones, approximately 75% seen once. This CDR3 is built from 15 residues. This TCR was sampled from a human donor in a cohort sampled during active COVID-19. The chain joins TRBV21-1 to TRBJ2-7; the DNA was not compared with TRBD1, the D call given in the table. TRBV21-1 is a known pseudogene. Sequencing was carried out using peripheral blood. In DNA form, the CDR3 reads TGTGCCAGCAGCAAATTAAGGACAGGGAACGGAGAGCAGTACTTC. Its translation: CASSKLRTGNGEQYF.